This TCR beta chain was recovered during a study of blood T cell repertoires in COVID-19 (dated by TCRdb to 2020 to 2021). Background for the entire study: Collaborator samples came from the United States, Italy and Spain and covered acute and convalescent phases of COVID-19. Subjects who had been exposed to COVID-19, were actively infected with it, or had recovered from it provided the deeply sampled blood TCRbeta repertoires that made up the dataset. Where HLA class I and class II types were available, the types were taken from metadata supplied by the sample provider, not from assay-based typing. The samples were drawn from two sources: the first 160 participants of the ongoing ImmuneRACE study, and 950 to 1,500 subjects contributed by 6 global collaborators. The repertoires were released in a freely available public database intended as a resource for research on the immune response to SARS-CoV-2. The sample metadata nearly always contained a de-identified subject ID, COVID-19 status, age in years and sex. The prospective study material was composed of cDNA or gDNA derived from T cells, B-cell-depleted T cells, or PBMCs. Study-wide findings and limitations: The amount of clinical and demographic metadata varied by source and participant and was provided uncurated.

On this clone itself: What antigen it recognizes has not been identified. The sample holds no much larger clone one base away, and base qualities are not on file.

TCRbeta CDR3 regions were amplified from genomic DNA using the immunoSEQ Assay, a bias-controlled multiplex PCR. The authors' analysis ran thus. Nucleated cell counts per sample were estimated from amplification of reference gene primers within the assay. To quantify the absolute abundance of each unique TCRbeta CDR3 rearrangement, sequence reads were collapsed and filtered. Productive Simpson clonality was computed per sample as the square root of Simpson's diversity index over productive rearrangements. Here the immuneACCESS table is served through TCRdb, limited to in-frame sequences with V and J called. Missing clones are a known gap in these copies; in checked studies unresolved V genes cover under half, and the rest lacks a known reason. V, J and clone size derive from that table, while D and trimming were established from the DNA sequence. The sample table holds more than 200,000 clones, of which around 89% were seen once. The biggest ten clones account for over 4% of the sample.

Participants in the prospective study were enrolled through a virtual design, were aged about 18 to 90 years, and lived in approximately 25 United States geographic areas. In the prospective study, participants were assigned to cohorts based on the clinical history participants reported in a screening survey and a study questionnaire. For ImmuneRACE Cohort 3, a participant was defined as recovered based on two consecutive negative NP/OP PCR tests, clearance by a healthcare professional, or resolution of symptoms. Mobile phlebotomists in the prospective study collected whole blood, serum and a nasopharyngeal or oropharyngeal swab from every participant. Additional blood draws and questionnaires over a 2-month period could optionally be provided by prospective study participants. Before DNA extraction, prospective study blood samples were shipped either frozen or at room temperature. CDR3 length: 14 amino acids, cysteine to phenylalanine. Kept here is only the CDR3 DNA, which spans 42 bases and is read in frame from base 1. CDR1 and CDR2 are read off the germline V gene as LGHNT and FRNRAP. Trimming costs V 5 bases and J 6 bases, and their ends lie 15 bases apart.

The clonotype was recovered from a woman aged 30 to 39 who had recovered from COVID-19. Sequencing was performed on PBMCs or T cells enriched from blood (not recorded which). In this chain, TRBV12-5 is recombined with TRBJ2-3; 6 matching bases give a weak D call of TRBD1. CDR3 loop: CASGQTTGTDTQYF. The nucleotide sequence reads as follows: TGTGCTAGTGGTCAAACTACAGGGACCGATACGCAGTATTTT.